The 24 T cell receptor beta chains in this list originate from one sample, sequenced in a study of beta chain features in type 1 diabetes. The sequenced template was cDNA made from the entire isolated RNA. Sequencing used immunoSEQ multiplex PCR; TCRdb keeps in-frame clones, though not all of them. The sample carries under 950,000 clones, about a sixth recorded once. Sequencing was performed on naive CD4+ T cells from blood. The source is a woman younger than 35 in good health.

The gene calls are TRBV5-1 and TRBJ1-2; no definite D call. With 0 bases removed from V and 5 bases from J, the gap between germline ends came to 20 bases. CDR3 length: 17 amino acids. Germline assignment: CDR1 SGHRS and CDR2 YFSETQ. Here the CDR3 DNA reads TGCGCCAGCAGCTTGGGTTTGGGCACCAGCTCAGGATATGGCTACACCTTC. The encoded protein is CASSLGLGTSSGYGYTF.

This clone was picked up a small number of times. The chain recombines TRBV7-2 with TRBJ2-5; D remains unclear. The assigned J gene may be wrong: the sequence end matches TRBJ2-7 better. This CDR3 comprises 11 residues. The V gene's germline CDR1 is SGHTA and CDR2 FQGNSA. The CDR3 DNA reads TGTGCCAGCAGCTTACTTTACGAGCAGTACTTC. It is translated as CASSLLYEQYF.

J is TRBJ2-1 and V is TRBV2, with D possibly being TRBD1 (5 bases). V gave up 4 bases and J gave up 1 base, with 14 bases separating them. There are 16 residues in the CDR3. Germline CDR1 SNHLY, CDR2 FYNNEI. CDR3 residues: CASSGFMGRSYNEQFF. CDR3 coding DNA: TGTGCCAGCAGTGGGTTTATGGGGCGGTCCTACAATGAGCAGTTCTTC.

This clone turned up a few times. The CDR3 loop reads CASSPAGGGQFF. The CDR3 coding sequence is TGCGCCAGCAGCCCCGCCGGCGGGGGGCAGTTCTTC. This chain joins TRBV4-1 and TRBJ2-1; 7 bases map to TRBD2. Germline V gene data show CDR1 as MGHRA and CDR2 as YSYEKL. The J segment lost 12 bases and the V segment lost 4 bases, leaving 6 bases of the junction unmatched. The CDR3 has 12 amino acids.

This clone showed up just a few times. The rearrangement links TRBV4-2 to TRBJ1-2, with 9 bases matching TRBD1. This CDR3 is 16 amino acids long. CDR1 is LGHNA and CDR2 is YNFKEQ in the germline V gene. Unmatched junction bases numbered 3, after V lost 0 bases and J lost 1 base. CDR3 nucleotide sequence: TGTGCCAGCAGCCAAGAGGGACAGGGTATTAACTATGGCTACACCTTC. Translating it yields CASSQEGQGINYGYTF.

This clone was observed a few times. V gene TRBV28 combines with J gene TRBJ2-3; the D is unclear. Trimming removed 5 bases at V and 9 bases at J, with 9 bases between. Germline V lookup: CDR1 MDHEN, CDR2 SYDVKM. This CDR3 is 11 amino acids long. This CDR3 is CASSPNGTQYF. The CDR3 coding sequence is TGTGCCAGCAGTCCTAACGGGACGCAGTATTTT.

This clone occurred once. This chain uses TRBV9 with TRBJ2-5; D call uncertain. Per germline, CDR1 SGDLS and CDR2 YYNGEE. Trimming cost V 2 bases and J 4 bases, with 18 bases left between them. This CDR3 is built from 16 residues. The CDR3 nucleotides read TGTGCCAGCAGCGTGATGTTAGGTGGGGAAGGAGAGACCCAGTACTTC. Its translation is CASSVMLGGEGETQYF.

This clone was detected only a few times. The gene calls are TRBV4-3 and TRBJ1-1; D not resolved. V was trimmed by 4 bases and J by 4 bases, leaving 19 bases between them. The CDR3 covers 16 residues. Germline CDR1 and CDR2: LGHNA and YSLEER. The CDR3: CASSRDLPMVSTEAFF. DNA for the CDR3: TGCGCCAGCAGCCGGGATCTACCAATGGTGAGCACTGAAGCTTTCTTT.

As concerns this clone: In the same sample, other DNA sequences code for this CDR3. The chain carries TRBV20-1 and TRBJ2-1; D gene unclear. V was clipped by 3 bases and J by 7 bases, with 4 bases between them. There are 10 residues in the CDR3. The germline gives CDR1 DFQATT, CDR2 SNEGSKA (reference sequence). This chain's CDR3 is CSARRNEQFF. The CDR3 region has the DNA TGCAGTGCTAGGCGGAATGAGCAGTTCTTC.

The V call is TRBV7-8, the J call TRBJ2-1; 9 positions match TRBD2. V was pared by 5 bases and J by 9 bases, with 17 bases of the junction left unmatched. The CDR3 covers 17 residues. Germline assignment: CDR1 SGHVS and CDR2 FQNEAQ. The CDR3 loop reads CASSPTYQKAGGIEQFF. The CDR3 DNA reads TGTGCCAGCAGCCCGACATATCAGAAAGCGGGAGGTATTGAGCAGTTCTTC.

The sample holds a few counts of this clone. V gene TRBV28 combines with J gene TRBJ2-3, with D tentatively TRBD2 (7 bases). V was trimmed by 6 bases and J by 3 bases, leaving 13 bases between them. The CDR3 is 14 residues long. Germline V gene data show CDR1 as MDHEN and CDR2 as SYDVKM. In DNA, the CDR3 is TGTGCCAGCAGAGGAAGCGGGACAACAGATACGCAGTATTTT. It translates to CASRGSGTTDTQYF.

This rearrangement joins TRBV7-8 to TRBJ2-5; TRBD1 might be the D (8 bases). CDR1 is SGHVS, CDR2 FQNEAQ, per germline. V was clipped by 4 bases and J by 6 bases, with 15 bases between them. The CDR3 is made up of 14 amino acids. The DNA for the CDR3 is TGTGCCAGCAGCTGGACAGGGAGGGTACAGACCCAGTACTTC. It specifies CASSWTGRVQTQYF.

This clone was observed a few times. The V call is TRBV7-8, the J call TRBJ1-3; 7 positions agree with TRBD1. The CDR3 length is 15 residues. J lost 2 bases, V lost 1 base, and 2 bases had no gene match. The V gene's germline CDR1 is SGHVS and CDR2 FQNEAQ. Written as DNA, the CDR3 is TGTGCCAGCAGCTTAGTCCAGGGGGCTGGAAACACCATATATTTT. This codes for CASSLVQGAGNTIYF.

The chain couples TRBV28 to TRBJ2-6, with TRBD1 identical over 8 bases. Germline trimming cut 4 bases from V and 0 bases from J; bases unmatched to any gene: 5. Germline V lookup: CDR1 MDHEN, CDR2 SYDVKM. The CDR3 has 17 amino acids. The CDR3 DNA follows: TGTGCCAGCAGTTCATGGACAGGGCTCTCTGGGGCCAACGTCCTGACTTTC. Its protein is CASSSWTGLSGANVLTF.

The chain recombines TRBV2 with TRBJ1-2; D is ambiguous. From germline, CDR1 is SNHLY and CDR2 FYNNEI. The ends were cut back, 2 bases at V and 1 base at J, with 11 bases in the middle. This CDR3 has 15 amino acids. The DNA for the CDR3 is TGTGCCAGCAGTGAACTCGGGTGGGGTAACTATGGCTACACCTTC. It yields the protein CASSELGWGNYGYTF.

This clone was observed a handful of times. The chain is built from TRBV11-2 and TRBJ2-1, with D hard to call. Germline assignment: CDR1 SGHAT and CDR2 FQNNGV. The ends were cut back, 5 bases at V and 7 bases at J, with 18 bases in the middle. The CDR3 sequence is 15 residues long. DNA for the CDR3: TGTGCCAGCAGCCCAGCAACGTACCTCCCGAATGAGCAGTTCTTC. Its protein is CASSPATYLPNEQFF.

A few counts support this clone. The CDR3 loop reads CASSPPSRNEQFF. Here the CDR3 DNA reads TGTGCCAGCAGCCCCCCCAGCAGGAATGAGCAGTTCTTC. This sequence joins TRBV28 and TRBJ2-1; no clear D. Trimming took 6 bases from V and 7 from J, leaving 13 bases between them. CDR1 and CDR2 from the germline V gene are MDHEN and SYDVKM. This CDR3 is built from 13 residues.

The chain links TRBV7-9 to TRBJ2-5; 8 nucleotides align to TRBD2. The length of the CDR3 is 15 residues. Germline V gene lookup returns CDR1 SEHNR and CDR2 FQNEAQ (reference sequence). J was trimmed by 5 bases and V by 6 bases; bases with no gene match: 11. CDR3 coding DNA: TGTGCCAGCAGTTTAAATAGCGGGACGGCCGAGACCCAGTACTTC. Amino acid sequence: CASSLNSGTAETQYF. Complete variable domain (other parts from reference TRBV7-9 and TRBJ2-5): DTGVSQNPRHKITKRGQNVTFRCDPISEHNRLYWYRQTLGQGPEFLTYFQNEAQLEKSRLLSDRFSAERPKGSFSTLEIQRTEQGDSAMYLCASSLNSGTAETQYFGPGTRLLVL.

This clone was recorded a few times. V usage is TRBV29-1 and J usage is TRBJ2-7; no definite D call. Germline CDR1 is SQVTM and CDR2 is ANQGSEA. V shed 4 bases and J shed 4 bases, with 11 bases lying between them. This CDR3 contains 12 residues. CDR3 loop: CSVGRSAYEQYF. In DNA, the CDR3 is TGCAGCGTTGGCAGGTCGGCGTACGAGCAGTACTTC.

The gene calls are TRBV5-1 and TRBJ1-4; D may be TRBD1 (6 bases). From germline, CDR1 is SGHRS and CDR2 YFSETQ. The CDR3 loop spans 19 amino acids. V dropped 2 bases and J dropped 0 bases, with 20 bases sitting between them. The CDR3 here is CASSFGQPLASATNEKLFF. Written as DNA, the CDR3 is TGCGCCAGCAGCTTCGGACAGCCCCTTGCGTCAGCAACTAATGAAAAACTGTTTTTT.

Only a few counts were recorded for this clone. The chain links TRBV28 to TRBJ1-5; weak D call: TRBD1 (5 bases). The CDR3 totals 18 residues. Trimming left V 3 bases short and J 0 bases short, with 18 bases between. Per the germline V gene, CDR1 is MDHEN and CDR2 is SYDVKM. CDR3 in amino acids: CASSLSGLKEVSNQPQHF. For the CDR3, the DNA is TGTGCCAGCAGTTTGTCGGGACTGAAGGAAGTTAGCAATCAGCCCCAGCATTTT.

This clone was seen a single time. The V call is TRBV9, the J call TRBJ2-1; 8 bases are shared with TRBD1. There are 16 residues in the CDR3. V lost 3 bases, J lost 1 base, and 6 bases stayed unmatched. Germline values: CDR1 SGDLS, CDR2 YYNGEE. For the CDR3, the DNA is TGTGCCAGCAGCGAAGCCGGGACAGGATCCTACAATGAGCAGTTCTTC. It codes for CASSEAGTGSYNEQFF. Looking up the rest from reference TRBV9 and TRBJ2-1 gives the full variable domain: DSGVTQTPKHLITATGQRVTLRCSPRSGDLSVYWYQQSLDQGLQFLIQYYNGEERAKGNILERFSAQQFPDLHSELNLSSLELGDSALYFCASSEAGTGSYNEQFFGPGTRLTVL.

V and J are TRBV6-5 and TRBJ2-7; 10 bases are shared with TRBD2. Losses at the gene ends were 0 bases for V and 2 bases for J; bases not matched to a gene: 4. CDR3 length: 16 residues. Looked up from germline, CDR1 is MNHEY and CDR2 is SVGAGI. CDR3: CASSYSASGGPYEQYF. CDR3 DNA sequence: TGTGCCAGCAGTTACTCGGCTAGCGGGGGCCCCTACGAGCAGTACTTC.

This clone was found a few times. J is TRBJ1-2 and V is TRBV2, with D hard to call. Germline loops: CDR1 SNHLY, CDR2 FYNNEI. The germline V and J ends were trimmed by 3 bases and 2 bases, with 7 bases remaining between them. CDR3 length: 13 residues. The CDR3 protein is CASSDAWNYGYTF. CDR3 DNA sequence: TGTGCCAGCAGTGACGCCTGGAACTATGGCTACACCTTC.